The clone carrying this TCR beta chain has just a few counts. The antigen is unknown. With constant-segment primers, 5'RACE yielded cDNA libraries of TCR alpha and TCR beta that carried sample barcodes and UMIs. A single record per CDR3 protein comes from TCRdb applying MiXCR to the 5' RACE reads. This table has 350,000 to 450,000 distinct CDR3 sequences, 14% appearing once. This specimen belongs to a study of T-cell memory formation after mild COVID-19. Turning to the study itself: Most TCR clusters belonged to a single donor.

The CDR3 covers 14 residues. Germline V gene sequence: CDR1 SGHTA, CDR2 FQGTGA. V was shortened by 5 bases and J by 7 bases, with 15 bases between the two germline ends. Findings of the study overall: A second wave expanding day 15 to 37 was CD4+-biased; contracting clones were balanced.

The chain couples TRBV7-3 to TRBJ2-1; no reliable D call. Sequencing input: PBMCs or a T cell subset sorted from them (not recorded which). The clonotype was recovered from a man younger than 30 who had mild COVID-19 (a few samples of this study predate the infection). Cell type and time point are not known. The CDR3, as DNA: TGTGCCAGCAGCCTTAGATCGGGCAGTAATGAGCAGTTCTTC. This translates into CASSLRSGSNEQFF.